The 9 T cell receptor beta chains below were found in one sample sequenced in a study of T cell responses to AZD1222 COVID-19 vaccine. Produced via immunoSEQ multiplex PCR; TCRdb's table is partial and in-frame only. The sample has tens of thousands of clones; about 88% are singletons. This material consisted of peripheral blood, taken on day 0 of AZD1222 vaccination. The receptors were gathered from an adult in good health.

The V and J genes are TRBV7-3 and TRBJ2-2; D is unresolved. Germline loops: CDR1 SGHTA, CDR2 FQGTGA. V dropped 5 bases and J dropped 5 bases, with 6 bases sitting between them. This CDR3 contains 12 residues. CDR3 residues: CASSPQTGELFF. CDR3 nucleotides: TGTGCCAGCAGCCCTCAGACCGGGGAGCTGTTTTTT.

The chain recombines TRBV6-5 with TRBJ1-4; D possibly corresponds to TRBD1 (6 bases). The germline V gene has CDR1 MNHEY and CDR2 SVGAGI. The CDR3 sequence is 16 residues long. V lost 0 bases and J 2 bases, leaving 10 bases between the germline ends. CDR3: CASSYSGGPTNEKLFF. The CDR3 nucleotides read TGTGCCAGCAGTTACTCGGGGGGGCCGACTAATGAAAAACTGTTTTTT.

The chain carries TRBV30 and TRBJ1-2; D unresolved. V lost 2 bases, J lost 2 bases, and 6 bases lay in between. Germline CDR1 is GTSNPN and CDR2 is SVGIG (reference sequence). The length of the CDR3 is 12 residues. For the CDR3, the DNA is TGTGCCTGGAGTATATCAAACTATGGCTACACCTTC. Translated: CAWSISNYGYTF.

This clone was seen a few times. The rearrangement links TRBV12-3 or TRBV12-4 to TRBJ1-1, with 10 bases aligning to TRBD1. With 5 bases clipped from V and 5 bases from J, the junction kept 2 bases outside the gene matches. The CDR3 consists of 13 residues. The CDR3 sequence: CASSGQGVTEAFF. The CDR3 DNA sequence: TGTGCCAGCAGTGGACAGGGGGTGACTGAAGCTTTCTTT.

The rearrangement links TRBV28 to TRBJ1-4; no definite D call. The CDR3 is 15 residues long. Germline V lookup: CDR1 MDHEN, CDR2 SYDVKM. Trimming took off 4 bases at V and 5 bases at J, with 14 bases between the two ends. CDR3 sequence: CASSSGGSMNEKLFF. CDR3 nucleotide sequence: TGTGCCAGCAGTTCCGGAGGGTCGATGAATGAAAAACTGTTTTTT.

The V and J genes are TRBV29-1 and TRBJ2-3; D remains ambiguous. V was clipped by 1 base and J by 9 bases, with 11 bases between them. Germline V gives CDR1 SQVTM, CDR2 ANQGSEA. The CDR3 has 12 amino acids. The DNA for the CDR3 is TGCAGCGTTGAAGCTGATAGAGGAACGCAGTATTTT. The encoded protein is CSVEADRGTQYF.

The sample holds one count of this clone. V is TRBV6-5 and J is TRBJ1-1; TRBD1 might be the D (5 bases). The germline V gene has CDR1 MNHEY and CDR2 SVGAGI. This CDR3 has 13 amino acids. V was cut by 6 bases and J by 1 base, with 9 bases left in between. The DNA of the CDR3 is TGTGCCAGCAGAGACAGCCCGAACACTGAAGCTTTCTTT. It specifies CASRDSPNTEAFF.

This clone turned up a few times. V and J are TRBV5-8 and TRBJ1-1; 8 bases align to TRBD1. The CDR3 extends over 16 amino acids. Trimming took 2 bases from V and 3 from J; bases not matched to a gene: 9. Germline V gene lookup returns CDR1 SGHTS and CDR2 YDEGEE. The CDR3: CASSFPQGVGDTEAFF. Written as DNA, the CDR3 is TGTGCCAGCAGCTTTCCACAGGGGGTTGGAGACACTGAAGCTTTCTTT.

The chain joins TRBV5-6 to TRBJ1-2; 7 nucleotides align to TRBD1. With 0 bases clipped from V and 3 bases from J, the junction kept 5 bases outside the gene matches. There are 15 residues in the CDR3. CDR1 is SGHDT and CDR2 is YYEEEE in the germline V gene. The CDR3 spells CASSLGRGLDYGYTF. In DNA, the CDR3 is TGTGCCAGCAGCTTGGGAAGGGGGCTAGACTATGGCTACACCTTC.